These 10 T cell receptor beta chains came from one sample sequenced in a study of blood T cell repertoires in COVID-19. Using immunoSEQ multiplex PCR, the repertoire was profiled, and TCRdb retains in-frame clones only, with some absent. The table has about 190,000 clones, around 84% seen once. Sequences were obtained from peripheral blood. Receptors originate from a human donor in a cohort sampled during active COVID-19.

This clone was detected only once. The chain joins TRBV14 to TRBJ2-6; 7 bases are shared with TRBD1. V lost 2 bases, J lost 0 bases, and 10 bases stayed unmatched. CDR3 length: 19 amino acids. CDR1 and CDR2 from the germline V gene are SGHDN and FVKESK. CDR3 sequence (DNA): TGTGCCAGCAGCCAACGAAGGGGGCGTACCCCCTCTGGGGCCAACGTCCTGACTTTC. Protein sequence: CASSQRRGRTPSGANVLTF.

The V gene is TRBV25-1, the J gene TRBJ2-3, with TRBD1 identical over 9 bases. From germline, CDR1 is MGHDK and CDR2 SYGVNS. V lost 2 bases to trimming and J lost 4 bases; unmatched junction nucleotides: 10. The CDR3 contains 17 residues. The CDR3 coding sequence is TGTGCCAGCAGTGAACGCACACAGGGGGCGGGGGCAGATACGCAGTATTTT. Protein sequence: CASSERTQGAGADTQYF.

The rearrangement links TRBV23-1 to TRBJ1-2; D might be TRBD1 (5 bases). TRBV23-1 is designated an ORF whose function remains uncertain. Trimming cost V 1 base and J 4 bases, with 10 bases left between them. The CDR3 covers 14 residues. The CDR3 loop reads CASSQLRGRYGYTF. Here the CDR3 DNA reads TGCGCCAGCAGTCAATTAAGGGGCCGCTATGGCTACACCTTC.

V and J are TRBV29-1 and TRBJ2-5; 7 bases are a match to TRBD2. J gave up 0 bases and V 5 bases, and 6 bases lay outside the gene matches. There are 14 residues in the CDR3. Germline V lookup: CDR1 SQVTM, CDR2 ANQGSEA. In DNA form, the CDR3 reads TGCAGCGTTAGACTAGCAAAAAACCAAGAGACCCAGTACTTC. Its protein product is CSVRLAKNQETQYF.

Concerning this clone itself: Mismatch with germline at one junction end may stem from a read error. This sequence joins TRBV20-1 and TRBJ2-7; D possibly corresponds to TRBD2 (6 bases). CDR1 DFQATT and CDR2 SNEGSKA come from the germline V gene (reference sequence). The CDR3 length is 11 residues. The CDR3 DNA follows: TGCAGTTCTAGCGTTTTCTACGAGCAGTACTTC. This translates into CSSSVFYEQYF.

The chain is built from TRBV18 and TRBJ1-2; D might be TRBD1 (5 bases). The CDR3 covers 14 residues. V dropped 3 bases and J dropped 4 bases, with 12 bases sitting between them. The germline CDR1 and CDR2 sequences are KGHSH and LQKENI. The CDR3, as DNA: TGTGCCAGCTCACCGACGGTAGGGGCCTATGGCTACACCTTC. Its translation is CASSPTVGAYGYTF.

As DNA, the CDR3 is TGTGCCATCAGTGCTCAAGGGGGGGTCGTAGATACGCAGTATTTT. It is translated as CAISAQGGVVDTQYF. The chain joins TRBV10-3 to TRBJ2-3, with D tentatively TRBD2 (7 bases). V was cut by 4 bases and J by 5 bases, with 16 bases left in between. Germline loops: CDR1 ENHRY, CDR2 SYGVKD. This CDR3 is built from 15 residues.

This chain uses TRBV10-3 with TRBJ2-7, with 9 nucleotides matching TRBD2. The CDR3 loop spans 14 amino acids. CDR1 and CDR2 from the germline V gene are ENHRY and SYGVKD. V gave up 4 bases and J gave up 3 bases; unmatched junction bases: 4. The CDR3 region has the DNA TGTGCCATCAGTGGGCCTAGCGGGGTCTACGAGCAGTACTTC. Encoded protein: CAISGPSGVYEQYF.

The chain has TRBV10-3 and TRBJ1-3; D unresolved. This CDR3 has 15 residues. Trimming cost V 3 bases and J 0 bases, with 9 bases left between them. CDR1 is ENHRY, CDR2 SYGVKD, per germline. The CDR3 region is CAISERKSSGNTIYF. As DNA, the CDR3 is TGTGCCATCAGTGAACGCAAGAGCTCTGGAAACACCATATATTTT.

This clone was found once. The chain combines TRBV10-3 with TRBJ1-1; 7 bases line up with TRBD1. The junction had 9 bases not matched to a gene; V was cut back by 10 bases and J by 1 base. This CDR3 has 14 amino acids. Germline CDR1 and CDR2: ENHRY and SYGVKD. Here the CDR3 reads CATARTGQNTEAFF. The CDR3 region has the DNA TGTGCCACCGCACGGACAGGACAGAACACTGAAGCTTTCTTT.